This TCR beta chain derives from a study of blood T cell repertoires in COVID-19. In the study overall: From T cells, B-cell-depleted T cells, or PBMCs came the material, which was cDNA or gDNA.

In the original processing: It was from reference gene primer amplification that nucleated cell counts were estimated. The assay was immunoSEQ multiplex PCR, and TCRdb's table has in-frame clones only and misses some. Clonal size and the V and J genes are those of that table, whereas D and trimming came from the DNA. Here the sample spans 130,000 or so clones, about 80% being singletons. Allocation to cohorts depended on clinical history reported by the participants. With V trimmed by 6 bases and J by 8 bases, 4 bases remained unmatched. The CDR3 has 13 residues. Per germline, CDR1 SGHNT and CDR2 YENEEA.

This clonotype was obtained from a middle-aged man with acute COVID-19. The sequenced sample consisted of PBMCs or T cells enriched from blood (not recorded which). V usage is TRBV11-3 and J usage is TRBJ2-1; 10 bases map to TRBD2. The CDR3 protein is CASRASGSDEQFF. The CDR3 DNA reads TGTGCCAGCAGGGCTAGCGGGAGCGATGAGCAGTTCTTC.